A selection of T cell receptor beta chains follows, all from one sample in a study of shared clonotypes between healthy human individuals. Measured with immunoSEQ multiplex PCR; TCRdb has only the in-frame clones, and not every one. The table lists 980,000 or so clones, over 60% of them singletons, with approximately 1.5% in the top ten. Sequenced input: memory CD4+ T cells sorted from blood. The receptor set was obtained from a man aged 18 to 30 in good health. Both conserved end residues are part of each CDR3. The D gene is left open where the match is weak. Clone size is shown for a subset of rows, as once, few, many or a class of expanded clone.

CDR3nt,CDR3aa,v_gene,j_gene,d_gene,abundance
TGTGCCGGCGAAGGGGACCTGACAGATACGCAGTATTTT,CAGEGDLTDTQYF,TRBV11-2,TRBJ2-3,NA,NA
TGTGCCATCAGCGGGACTAGCGGGAGAGGCACAGATACGCAGTATTTT,CAISGTSGRGTDTQYF,TRBV10-3,TRBJ2-3,TRBD2,NA
TGTGCCAGCAGCTTGTACGGGGACGAGCAGTACTTC,CASSLYGDEQYF,TRBV5-6,TRBJ2-7,NA,once
TGTGCCAGCAGCTTAGAGGGGCTCTACGAGCAGTACTTC,CASSLEGLYEQYF,TRBV7-8,TRBJ2-7,NA,NA
TGTGCCAGCTCATTTAACCGGGACACTGAAGCTTTCTTT,CASSFNRDTEAFF,TRBV18,TRBJ1-1,NA,NA
TGTGCCAGCAGTCCTCTGGACAGGGGCGTTCAGTTCTTC,CASSPLDRGVQFF,TRBV28,TRBJ2-1,TRBD1,NA
TGCGCCAGCTACAGGGGTTACCAAGAGACCCAGTACTTC,CASYRGYQETQYF,TRBV5-1,TRBJ2-5,TRBD1,NA
TGTGCCAGCAGCCTGACATATTTTAGCTCCTACGAGCAGTACTTC,CASSLTYFSSYEQYF,TRBV5-5,TRBJ2-7,NA,few
TGTGCCAGCAGCTTAGATTCCGGGACCGGGACAGCCTACGAGCAGTACTTC,CASSLDSGTGTAYEQYF,TRBV7-8,TRBJ2-7,TRBD1,NA
TGTGCCAGCAGTCCGGATTATAGCGGTAGCACAGATACGCAGTATTTT,CASSPDYSGSTDTQYF,TRBV5-4,TRBJ2-3,NA,NA
TGTGCCAGCAGCTTATCTGCCAAGGGGACTGAAGCTTTCTTT,CASSLSAKGTEAFF,TRBV7-2,TRBJ1-1,NA,NA
TGCGCCAGCAGCTCCGAGGGGTTGCGGCCAGAGACCCAGTACTTC,CASSSEGLRPETQYF,TRBV5-1,TRBJ2-5,NA,NA
TGTGCCAGCAGCTACAGCGGGGGGAGAGAGACCCAGTACTTC,CASSYSGGRETQYF,TRBV5-8,TRBJ2-5,TRBD2,NA
TGTGCCAGCTCGGACGACCTCAATCAGCCCCAGCATTTT,CASSDDLNQPQHF,TRBV10-3,TRBJ1-5,NA,NA
TGTGCCAGCAGTTACTCTACAGACTATGGCTACACCTTC,CASSYSTDYGYTF,TRBV6-6,TRBJ1-2,NA,once
TGTGCCAGCAGCTCAACAGGGGTTAGGGGCAATCAGCCCCAGCATTTT,CASSSTGVRGNQPQHF,TRBV7-8,TRBJ1-5,TRBD1,NA
TGTGCCATCAGTGGAGGGACAGAATCGTACGATACGCAGTATTTT,CAISGGTESYDTQYF,TRBV10-3,TRBJ2-3,TRBD1,NA
TGCGCCAGCATTACCGACAGAGTGAACACTGAAGCTTTCTTT,CASITDRVNTEAFF,TRBV10-1,TRBJ1-1,NA,NA
TGCGCCAGCAGGCCGACAGGGGGAGGCACTGAAGCTTTCTTT,CASRPTGGGTEAFF,TRBV10-2,TRBJ1-1,TRBD1,NA
TGTGCCTGGAGTTCGATGTTAGCCAGGGACGATCAGCCCCAGCATTTT,CAWSSMLARDDQPQHF,TRBV30,TRBJ1-5,NA,NA
TGTGCCAGCAGCTCCGGGACAGGGGCCGAGCAGTACTTC,CASSSGTGAEQYF,TRBV7-2,TRBJ2-7,TRBD1,NA
TGTGCCAGCAGCCCAAGACTAGCGGGAAGCACAGATACGCAGTATTTT,CASSPRLAGSTDTQYF,TRBV6-6,TRBJ2-3,TRBD2,NA
TGTGCCAGCAGCTTAGATGTTGTCGCGGGACCCAACTTC,CASSLDVVAGPNF,TRBV11-2,TRBJ2-4,NA,NA
TGTGCCAGCTCACCATTTGTGGAGGGCGAGCAGTACTTC,CASSPFVEGEQYF,TRBV18,TRBJ2-7,NA,NA